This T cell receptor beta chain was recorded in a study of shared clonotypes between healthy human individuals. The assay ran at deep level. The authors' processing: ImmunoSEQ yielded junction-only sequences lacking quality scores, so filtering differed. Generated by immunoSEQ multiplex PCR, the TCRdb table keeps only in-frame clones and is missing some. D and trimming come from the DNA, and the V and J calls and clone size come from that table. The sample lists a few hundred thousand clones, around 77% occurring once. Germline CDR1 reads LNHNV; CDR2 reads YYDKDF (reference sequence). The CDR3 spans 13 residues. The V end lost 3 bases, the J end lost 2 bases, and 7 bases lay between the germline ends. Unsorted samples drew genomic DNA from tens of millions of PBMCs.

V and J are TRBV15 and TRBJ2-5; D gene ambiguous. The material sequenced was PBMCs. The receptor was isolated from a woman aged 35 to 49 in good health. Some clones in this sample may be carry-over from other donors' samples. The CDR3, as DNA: TGTGCCACCAGCAGGAAAAAACAAGAGACCCAGTACTTC. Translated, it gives CATSRKKQETQYF.